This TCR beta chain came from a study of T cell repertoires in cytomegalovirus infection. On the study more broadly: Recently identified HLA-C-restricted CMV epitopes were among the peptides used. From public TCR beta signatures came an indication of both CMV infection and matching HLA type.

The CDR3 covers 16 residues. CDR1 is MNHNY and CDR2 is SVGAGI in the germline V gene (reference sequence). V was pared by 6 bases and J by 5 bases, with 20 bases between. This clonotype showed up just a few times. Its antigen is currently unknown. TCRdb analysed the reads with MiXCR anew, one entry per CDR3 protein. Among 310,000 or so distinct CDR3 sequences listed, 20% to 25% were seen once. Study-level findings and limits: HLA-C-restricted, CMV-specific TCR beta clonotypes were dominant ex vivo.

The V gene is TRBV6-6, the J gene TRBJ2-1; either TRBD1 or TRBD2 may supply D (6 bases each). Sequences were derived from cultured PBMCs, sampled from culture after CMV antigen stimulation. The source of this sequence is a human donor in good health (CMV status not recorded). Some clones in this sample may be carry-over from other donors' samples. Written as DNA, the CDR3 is TGTGCCAGCAGGATTCCGGGGGCCGGTGGGGACAATGAGCAGTTCTTC. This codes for CASRIPGAGGDNEQFF.